The source of this T cell receptor beta chain is a study of blood T cells in healthy people across ages. About this clonotype: Its antigen is currently unknown.

Study findings and constraints: While age rose, TCR beta diversity per million T cells dropped in a roughly linear way.

Those donating, healthy Caucasian individuals from Russia, were aged roughly 6 to 100. Researchers report isolating at least 7 million PBMCs per sample. Alongside a J-beta primer mix, a sample-barcoded 5' primer served in a second PCR lasting roughly 6 to 11 cycles. MiXCR, run by TCRdb on the 5' RACE reads, gives a single entry per CDR3 protein. The sample comprises approximately 1,700,000 distinct CDR3 sequences, about two fifths of which are singletons, and 20% to 25% rests with the top ten. V was pared by 7 bases and J by 6 bases, with 13 bases between. Germline V lookup: CDR1 SQVTM, CDR2 ANQGSEA. The CDR3 runs 11 residues.

This clonotype originated in a human donor in good health. The chain recombines TRBV29-1 with TRBJ2-7, with unresolved D. The sample was blood. The CDR3 DNA reads as TGCAGCGCCTCACAGCAAGGCGAGCAGTACTTC. As protein: CSASQQGEQYF.